This record concerns one TCR beta chain sequence. What it binds is not known. The CDR3 runs to 14 residues. Trimming removed 2 bases at V and 1 base at J, with 6 bases between. CDR1 is KGHSH, CDR2 LQKENI, per germline. The data are from a study of post-analysis software for immune sequencing data. Across the whole study: The disease courses covered relapsing-remitting, secondary progressive and progressive-relapsing multiple sclerosis.

Prepared libraries of TCR beta cDNA carried unique molecular identifiers. A population of about 0.85 to 11 million T cells gave rise to 450,000 to 500,000 cDNA molecules. TCRdb fed the PCR reads into MiXCR, producing one record per CDR3 protein. The sample has approximately 660,000 distinct CDR3 sequences; approximately 59% are singletons. General study findings and limits: Same-batch preparations were strongly co-clustered by F measure. Four to six TRBV segments (TRBV5-6, TRBV5-1 and TRBV20-1 among them) occurred more frequently in patients than in controls.

The sequenced sample consisted of blood. The rearrangement joins TRBV18 to TRBJ2-1; tentatively, D is TRBD1 (5 bases). This clonotype was obtained from a girl aged 2 to 9 with multiple sclerosis. CDR3 DNA sequence: TGTGCCAGCTCACCAGGGGCGTCCTACAATGAGCAGTTCTTC. Translated: CASSPGASYNEQFF.